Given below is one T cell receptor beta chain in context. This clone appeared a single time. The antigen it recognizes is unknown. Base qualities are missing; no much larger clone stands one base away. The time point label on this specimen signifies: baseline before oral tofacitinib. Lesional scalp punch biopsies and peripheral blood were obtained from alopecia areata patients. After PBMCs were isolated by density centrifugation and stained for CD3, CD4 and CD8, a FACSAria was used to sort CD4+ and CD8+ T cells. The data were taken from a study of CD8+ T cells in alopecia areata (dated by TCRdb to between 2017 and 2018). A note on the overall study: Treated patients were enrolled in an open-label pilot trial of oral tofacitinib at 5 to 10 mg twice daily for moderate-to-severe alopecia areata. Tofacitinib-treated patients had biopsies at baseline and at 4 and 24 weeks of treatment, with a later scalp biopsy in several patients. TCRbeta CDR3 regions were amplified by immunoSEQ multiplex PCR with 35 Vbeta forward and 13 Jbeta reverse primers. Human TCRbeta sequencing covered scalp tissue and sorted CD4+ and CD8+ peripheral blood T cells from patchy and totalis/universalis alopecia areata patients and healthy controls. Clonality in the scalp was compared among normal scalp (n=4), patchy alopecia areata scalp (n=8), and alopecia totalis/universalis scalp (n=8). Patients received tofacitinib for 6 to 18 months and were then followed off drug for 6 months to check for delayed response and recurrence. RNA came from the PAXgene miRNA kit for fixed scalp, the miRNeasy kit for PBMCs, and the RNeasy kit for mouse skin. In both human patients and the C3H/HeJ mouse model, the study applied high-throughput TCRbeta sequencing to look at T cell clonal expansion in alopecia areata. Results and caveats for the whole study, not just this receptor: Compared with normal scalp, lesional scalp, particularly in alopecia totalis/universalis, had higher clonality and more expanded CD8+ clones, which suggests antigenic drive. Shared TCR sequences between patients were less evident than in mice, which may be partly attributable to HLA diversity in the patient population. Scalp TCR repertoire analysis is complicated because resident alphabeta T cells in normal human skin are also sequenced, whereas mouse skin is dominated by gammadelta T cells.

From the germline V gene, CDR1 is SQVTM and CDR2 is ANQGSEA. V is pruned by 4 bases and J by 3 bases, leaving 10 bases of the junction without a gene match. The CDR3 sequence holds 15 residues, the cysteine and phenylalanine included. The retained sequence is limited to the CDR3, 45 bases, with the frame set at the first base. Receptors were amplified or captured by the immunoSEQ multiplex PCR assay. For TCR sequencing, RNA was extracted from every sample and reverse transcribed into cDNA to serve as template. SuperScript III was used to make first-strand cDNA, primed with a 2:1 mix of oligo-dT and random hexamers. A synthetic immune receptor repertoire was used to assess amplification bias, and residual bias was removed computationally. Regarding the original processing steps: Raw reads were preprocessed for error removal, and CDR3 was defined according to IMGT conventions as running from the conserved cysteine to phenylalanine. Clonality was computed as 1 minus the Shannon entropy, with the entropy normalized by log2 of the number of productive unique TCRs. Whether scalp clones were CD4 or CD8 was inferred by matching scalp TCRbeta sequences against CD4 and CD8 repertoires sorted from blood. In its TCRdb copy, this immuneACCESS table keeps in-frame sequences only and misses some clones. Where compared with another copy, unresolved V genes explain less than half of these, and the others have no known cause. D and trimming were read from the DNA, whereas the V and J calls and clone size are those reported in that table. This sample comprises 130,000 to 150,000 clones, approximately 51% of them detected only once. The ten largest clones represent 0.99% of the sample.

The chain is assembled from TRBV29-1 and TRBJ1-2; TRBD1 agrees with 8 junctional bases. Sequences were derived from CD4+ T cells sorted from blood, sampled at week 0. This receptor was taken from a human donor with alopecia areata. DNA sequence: TGCAGCGTTGTCGACAGGGGAGGATGGGACTATGGCTACACCTTC. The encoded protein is CSVVDRGGWDYGYTF.